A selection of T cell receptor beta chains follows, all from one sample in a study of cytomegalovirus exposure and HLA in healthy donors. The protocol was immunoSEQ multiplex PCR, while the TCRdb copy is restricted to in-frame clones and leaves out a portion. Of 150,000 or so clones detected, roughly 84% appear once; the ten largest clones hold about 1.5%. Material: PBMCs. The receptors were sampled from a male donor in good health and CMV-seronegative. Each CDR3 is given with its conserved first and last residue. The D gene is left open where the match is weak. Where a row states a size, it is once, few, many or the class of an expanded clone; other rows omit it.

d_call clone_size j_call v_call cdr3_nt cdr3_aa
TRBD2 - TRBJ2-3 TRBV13 TGTGCCAGCAGCTTCCGGGGGGAACGTTACACAGATACGCAGTATTTT CASSFRGERYTDTQYF
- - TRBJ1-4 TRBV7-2 TGTGCCAGCAGCTTAGCCACAACTAATGAAAAACTGTTTTTT CASSLATTNEKLFF
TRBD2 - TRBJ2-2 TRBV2 TGTGCCAGCACCGGGACTAGCGGACCGAACACCGGGGAGCTGTTTTTT CASTGTSGPNTGELFF
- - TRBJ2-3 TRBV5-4 TGTGCCAGCAGCTCGGTAGACTCCACAGATACGCAGTATTTT CASSSVDSTDTQYF
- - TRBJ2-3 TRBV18 TGTGCCAGCGCAGGGTCCCACGGCACAGATACGCAGTATTTT CASAGSHGTDTQYF
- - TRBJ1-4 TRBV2 TGTGCCAGCAGGACGGGGGAATACAATGAAAAACTGTTTTTT CASRTGEYNEKLFF
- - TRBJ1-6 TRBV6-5 TGTGCCAGCAGCCGCGGGAATTCACCCCTCCACTTT CASSRGNSPLHF
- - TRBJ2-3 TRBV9 TGTGCCAGCAGCCCTCGGGGAGCTAGCACAGATACGCAGTATTTT CASSPRGASTDTQYF
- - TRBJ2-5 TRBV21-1 TGTGCCAGCAGCAGGGGGACTAGCGGGAGGCCGGGGGAGACCCAGTACTTC CASSRGTSGRPGETQYF
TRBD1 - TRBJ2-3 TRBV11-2 TGTGCCAGCAGCTTAGTAGGGGGCCGGGATACGCAGTATTTT CASSLVGGRDTQYF
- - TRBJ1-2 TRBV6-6 TGTGCCAGCGATCAGGGTGTTAGCTATGGCTACACCTTC CASDQGVSYGYTF
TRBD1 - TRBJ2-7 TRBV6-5 TGTGCCAGCAGAAAAACCGGGACAGGGGGTAACGAGCAGTACTTC CASRKTGTGGNEQYF
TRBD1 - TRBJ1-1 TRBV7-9 TGTGCCAGCAGCTCTCGGACAGGGGCCTCGAACACTGAAGCTTTCTTT CASSSRTGASNTEAFF
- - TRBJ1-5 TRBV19 TGTGCCAGTAGTATAGGGGCAGACAATCAGCCCCAGCATTTT CASSIGADNQPQHF
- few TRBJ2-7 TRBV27 TGTGCCAGCTCTGAGCGGCTGTTTAACGAGCAGTACTTC CASSERLFNEQYF
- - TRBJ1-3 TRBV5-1 TGCACCAGCAGCTCAGGGTCGGTATCTGGAAACACCATATATTTT CTSSSGSVSGNTIYF
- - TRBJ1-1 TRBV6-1 TGTGCCAGCAGTGCCCAGGGCAGGAGCACTGAAGCTTTCTTT CASSAQGRSTEAFF
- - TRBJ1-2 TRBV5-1 TGCGCCAGCAGCTCTAAAGGCGGGGGTTCCTATGGCTACACCTTC CASSSKGGGSYGYTF
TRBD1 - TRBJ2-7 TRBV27 TGTGCCAGCAGTTTACCAGGACAGGGCTACGAGCAGTACTTC CASSLPGQGYEQYF
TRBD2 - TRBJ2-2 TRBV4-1 TGCGCCAGCAGCCAACTTCCCGGGGGGGCGACCACCGGGGAGCTGTTTTTT CASSQLPGGATTGELFF
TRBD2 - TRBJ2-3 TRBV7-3 TGTGCCAGCAGCTCTAGCGGGGGCCCAGATACGCAGTATTTT CASSSSGGPDTQYF
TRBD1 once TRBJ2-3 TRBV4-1 TGCGCCAGCAGCCAAGATGGGACAGGGGGCGGTAGAAATACGCAGTATTTT CASSQDGTGGGRNTQYF
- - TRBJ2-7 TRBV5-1 TGCGCCAGCAGCTTGGTCGCGGGGGCCGGTAGGGAGCAGTACTTC CASSLVAGAGREQYF
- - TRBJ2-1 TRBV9 TGTGCCAGCAGCTACGGGACAAATGAGCAGTTCTTC CASSYGTNEQFF
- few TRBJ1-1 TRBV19 TGTGCCAGTAGTATACCGGGAGCCCTCCACACTGAAGCTTTCTTT CASSIPGALHTEAFF
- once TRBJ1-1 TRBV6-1 TGTGCCAGCAGTCTACCGGGGGGCTGGAGGGCTTTCTTT CASSLPGGWRAFF
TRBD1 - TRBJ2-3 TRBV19 TGTGCCAGTAGTTGGGCAGGGGGAACAGATACGCAGTATTTT CASSWAGGTDTQYF
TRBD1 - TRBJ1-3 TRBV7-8 TGTGCCAGCAGCGTGGGACAGGGGGACCGAGTTCGTGGAAACACCATATATTTT CASSVGQGDRVRGNTIYF
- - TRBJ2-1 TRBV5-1 TGCGCCAGCAGCTTGGGCGATGAAATAGTTGGCAATGAGCAGTTCTTC CASSLGDEIVGNEQFF
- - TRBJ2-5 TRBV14 TGTGCCAGCAGCCCGCGCCGAGGTGGAGAGACCCAGTACTTC CASSPRRGGETQYF
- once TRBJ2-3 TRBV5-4 TGTGCCAGCAGCGGGATCAGGGTGGCAGATACGCAGTATTTT CASSGIRVADTQYF
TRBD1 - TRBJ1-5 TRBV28 TGTGCCAGCGACAGGGGTTATAGCAATCAGCCCCAGCATTTT CASDRGYSNQPQHF
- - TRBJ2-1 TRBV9 TGTGCCAGCAGCGTATTGCAGGGAAAATACAATGAGCAGTTCTTC CASSVLQGKYNEQFF
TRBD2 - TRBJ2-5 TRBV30 TGTGCCTGGGTAGTAGCGGGAGGTGACGAGACCCAGTACTTC CAWVVAGGDETQYF
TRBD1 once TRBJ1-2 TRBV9 TGTGCCAGCAGCGTAGGGGGGACAGACTATGGCTACACCTTC CASSVGGTDYGYTF
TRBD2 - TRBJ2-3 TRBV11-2 TGTGCCAGCAGCCTTCGGACTAGCGGGAGATCTGATACGCAGTATTTT CASSLRTSGRSDTQYF
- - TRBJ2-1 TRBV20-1 TGCAGTGCTGAACATAATGAGCAGTTCTTC CSAEHNEQFF
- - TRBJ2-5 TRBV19 TGTGCCAGTAAATCAGGGCCGGAGACCCAGTACTTC CASKSGPETQYF
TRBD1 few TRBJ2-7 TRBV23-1 TGCGCCAGCAGTCATTGGGATACAGGGGGCTGGTACGAGCAGTACTTC CASSHWDTGGWYEQYF
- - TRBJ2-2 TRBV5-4 TGTGCCAGCAGCTGGGGGCAGGGTATTAACACCGGGGAGCTGTTTTTT CASSWGQGINTGELFF
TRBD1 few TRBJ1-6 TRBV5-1 TGCGCCAGCAGCTTGCCCGGGACAGATAATTCACCCCTCCACTTT CASSLPGTDNSPLHF
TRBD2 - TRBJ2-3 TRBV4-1 TGCGCCAGCAGCCCACAAGGGACTAGCGGGAGTCTGGATACGCAGTATTTT CASSPQGTSGSLDTQYF
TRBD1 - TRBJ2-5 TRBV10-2 TGCGCCAGCAGTGAATCAGGGGGCCCGGAGACCCAGTACTTC CASSESGGPETQYF
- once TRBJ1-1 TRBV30 TGTGCCTGGAGTGTTGGTCCGAGTGAAGCTTTCTTT CAWSVGPSEAFF
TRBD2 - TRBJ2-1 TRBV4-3 TGCGCCAGCAGCCAAGTACCGGGACTAGCGTTGGGAGAGCAGTTCTTC CASSQVPGLALGEQFF